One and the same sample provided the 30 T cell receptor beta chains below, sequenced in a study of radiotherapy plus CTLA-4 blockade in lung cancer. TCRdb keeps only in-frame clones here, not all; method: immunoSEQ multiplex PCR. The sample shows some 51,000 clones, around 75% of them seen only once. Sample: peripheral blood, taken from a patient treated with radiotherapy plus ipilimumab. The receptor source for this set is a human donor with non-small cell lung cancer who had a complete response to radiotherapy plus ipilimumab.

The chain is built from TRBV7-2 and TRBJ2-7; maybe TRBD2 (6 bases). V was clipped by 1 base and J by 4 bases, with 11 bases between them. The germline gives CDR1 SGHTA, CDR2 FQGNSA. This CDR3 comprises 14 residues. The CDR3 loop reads CASSLVAGQYEQYF. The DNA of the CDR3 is TGTGCCAGCAGCTTAGTGGCGGGGCAATACGAGCAGTACTTC. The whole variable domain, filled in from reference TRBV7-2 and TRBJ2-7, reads GAGVSQSPSNKVTEKGKDVELRCDPISGHTALYWYRQSLGQGLEFLIYFQGNSAPDKSGLPSDRFSAERTGGSVSTLTIQRTQQEDSAVYLCASSLVAGQYEQYFGPGTRLTVT.

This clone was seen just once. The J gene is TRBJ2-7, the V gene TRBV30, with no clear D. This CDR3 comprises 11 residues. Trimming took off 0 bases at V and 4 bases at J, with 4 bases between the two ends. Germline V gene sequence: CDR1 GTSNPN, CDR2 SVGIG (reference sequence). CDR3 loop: CAWSVRYEQYF. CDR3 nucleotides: TGTGCCTGGAGTGTCCGGTACGAGCAGTACTTC.

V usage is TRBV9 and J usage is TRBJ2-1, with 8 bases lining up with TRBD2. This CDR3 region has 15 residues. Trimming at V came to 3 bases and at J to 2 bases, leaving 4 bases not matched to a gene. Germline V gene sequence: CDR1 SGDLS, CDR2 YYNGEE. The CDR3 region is CASSALAATYNEQFF. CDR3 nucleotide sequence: TGTGCCAGCAGCGCACTAGCGGCCACCTACAATGAGCAGTTCTTC.

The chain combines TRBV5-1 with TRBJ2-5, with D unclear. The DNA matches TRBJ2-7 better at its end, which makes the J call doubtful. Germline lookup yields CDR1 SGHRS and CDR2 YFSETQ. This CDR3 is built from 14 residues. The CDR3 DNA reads TGCGCCAGCAGCTTGATAAACAGACCCTACGAGCAGTACTTC. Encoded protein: CASSLINRPYEQYF.

CDR3 region: CASSDGTSVGRGQYV. The CDR3 bases are TGTGCCAGCAGTGACGGGACTAGCGTAGGACGCGGGCAGTACGTC. This rearrangement joins TRBV6-1 to TRBJ2-7, with 10 bases fitting TRBD2. The length of the CDR3 is 15 residues. The ends lost 3 bases at V and 9 bases at J; junction bases unmatched: 11. Germline V gives CDR1 MNHNS, CDR2 SASEGT.

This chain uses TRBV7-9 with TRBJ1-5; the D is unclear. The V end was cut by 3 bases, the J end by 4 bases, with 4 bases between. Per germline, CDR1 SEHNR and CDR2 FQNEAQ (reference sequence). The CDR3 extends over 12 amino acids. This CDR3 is CASSFLNQPQHF. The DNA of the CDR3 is TGTGCCAGCAGCTTCTTAAATCAGCCCCAGCATTTT.

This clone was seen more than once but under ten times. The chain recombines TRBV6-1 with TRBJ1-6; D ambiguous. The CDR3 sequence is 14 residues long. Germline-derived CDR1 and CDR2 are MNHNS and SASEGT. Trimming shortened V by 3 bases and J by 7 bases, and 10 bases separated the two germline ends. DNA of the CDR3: TGTGCCAGCAGTGATAGTCCCCAAAATTCACCCCTCCACTTT. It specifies CASSDSPQNSPLHF.

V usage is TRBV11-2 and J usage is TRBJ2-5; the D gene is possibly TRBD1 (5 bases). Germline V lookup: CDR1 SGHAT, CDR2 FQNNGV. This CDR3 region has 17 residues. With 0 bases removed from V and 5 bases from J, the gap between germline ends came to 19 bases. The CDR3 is CASSLEGWVGRHETQYF. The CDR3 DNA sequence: TGTGCCAGCAGCTTAGAAGGTTGGGTGGGGCGGCACGAGACCCAGTACTTC.

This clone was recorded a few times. In DNA form, the CDR3 reads TGTGCCAGCAGCTTGGGAGGCAGGGGCTTGGGAGGAAACACCATATATTTT. It codes for CASSLGGRGLGGNTIYF. V is TRBV5-6 and J is TRBJ1-3; TRBD1 might be the D (6 bases). Per the germline V gene, CDR1 is SGHDT and CDR2 is YYEEEE. Trimming took 0 bases from V and 4 from J, leaving 17 bases between them. This CDR3 region has 17 residues.

CDR3 bases: TGTGCCAGCAGCTTAGGGCAGGGCTTCCTTTCCTACGAGCAGTACTTC. Its translation: CASSLGQGFLSYEQYF. The chain carries TRBV11-2 and TRBJ2-7, with D perhaps matching TRBD1 (5 bases). V was cut by 1 base and J by 1 base, with 14 bases left in between. Germline assignment: CDR1 SGHAT and CDR2 FQNNGV. This CDR3 is 16 amino acids long.

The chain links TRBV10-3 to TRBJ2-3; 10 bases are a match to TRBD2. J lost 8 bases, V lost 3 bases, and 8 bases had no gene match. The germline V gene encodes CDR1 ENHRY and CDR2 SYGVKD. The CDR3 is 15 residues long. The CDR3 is CAISDGTSVGGTQYF. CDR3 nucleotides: TGTGCCATCAGTGACGGGACTAGCGTGGGAGGTACGCAGTATTTT.

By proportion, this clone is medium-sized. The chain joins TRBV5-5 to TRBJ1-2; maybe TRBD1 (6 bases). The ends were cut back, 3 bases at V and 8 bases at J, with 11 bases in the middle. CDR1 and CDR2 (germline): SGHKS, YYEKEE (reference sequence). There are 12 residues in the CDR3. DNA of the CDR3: TGTGCCAGCAGCTGGGGGCTCCTGGGCTACACCTTC. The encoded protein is CASSWGLLGYTF.

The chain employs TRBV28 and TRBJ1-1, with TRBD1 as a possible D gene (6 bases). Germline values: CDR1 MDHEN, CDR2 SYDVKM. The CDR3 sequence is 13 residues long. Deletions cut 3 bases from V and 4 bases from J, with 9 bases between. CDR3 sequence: CASSFGGPTEAFF. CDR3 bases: TGTGCCAGCAGTTTCGGGGGGCCCACTGAAGCTTTCTTT.

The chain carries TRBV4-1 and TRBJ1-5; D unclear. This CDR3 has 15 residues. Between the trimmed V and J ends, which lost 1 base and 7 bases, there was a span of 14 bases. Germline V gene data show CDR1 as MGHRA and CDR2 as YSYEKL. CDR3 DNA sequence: TGCGCCAGCAGCCAAGTTGAAGGAGGACGGCAGCCCCAGCATTTT. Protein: CASSQVEGGRQPQHF.

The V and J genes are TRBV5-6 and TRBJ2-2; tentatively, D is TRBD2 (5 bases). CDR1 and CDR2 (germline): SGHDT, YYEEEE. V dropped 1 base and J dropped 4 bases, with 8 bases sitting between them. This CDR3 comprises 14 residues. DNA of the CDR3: TGTGCCAGCAGCTTGAGGAGCGGCACCGGGGAGCTGTTTTTT. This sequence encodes CASSLRSGTGELFF.

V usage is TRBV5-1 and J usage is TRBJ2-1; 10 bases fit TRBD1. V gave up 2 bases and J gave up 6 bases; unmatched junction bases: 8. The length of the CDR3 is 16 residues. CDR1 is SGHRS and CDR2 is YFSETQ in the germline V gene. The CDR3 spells CASSLGDRGMGNEQFF. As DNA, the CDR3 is TGCGCCAGCAGCTTAGGGGACAGGGGTATGGGCAATGAGCAGTTCTTC.

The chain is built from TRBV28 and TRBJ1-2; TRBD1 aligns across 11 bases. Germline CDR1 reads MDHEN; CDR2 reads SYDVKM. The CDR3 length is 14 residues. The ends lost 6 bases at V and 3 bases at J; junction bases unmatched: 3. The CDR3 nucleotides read TGTGCCAGCAGAAGGACAGGGGGCGACTATGGCTACACCTTC. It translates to CASRRTGGDYGYTF.

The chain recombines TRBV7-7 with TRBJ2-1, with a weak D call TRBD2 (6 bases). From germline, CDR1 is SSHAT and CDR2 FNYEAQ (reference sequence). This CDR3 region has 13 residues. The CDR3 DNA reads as TGTGCTAGCGCGCGGGGAGCAAAGGATGAGCAGTTCTTC. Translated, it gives CASARGAKDEQFF.

The CDR3 region has the DNA TGTGCCAACCGGGGGGGTTCCTACAATGAGCAGTTCTTC. Its protein product is CANRGGSYNEQFF. This sequence joins TRBV6-1 and TRBJ2-1; 8 bases match TRBD2. This CDR3 contains 13 residues. The V and J ends lost 10 bases and 1 base, in that order; junction bases with no gene match: 3. Germline V lookup: CDR1 MNHNS, CDR2 SASEGT.

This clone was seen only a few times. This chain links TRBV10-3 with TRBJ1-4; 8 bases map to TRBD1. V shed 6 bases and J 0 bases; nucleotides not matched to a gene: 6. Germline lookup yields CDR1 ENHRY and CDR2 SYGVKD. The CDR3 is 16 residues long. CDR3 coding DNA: TGTGCCATCAGCGCTGACAGGGGCCCAACTAATGAAAAACTGTTTTTT. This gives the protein CAISADRGPTNEKLFF.

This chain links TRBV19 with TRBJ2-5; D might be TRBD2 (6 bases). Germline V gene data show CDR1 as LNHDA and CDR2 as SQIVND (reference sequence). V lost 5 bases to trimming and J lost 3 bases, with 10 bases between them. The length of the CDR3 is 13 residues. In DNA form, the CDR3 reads TGTGCCAGTAGTGGGACTGTAGAAGAGACCCAGTACTTC. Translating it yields CASSGTVEETQYF.

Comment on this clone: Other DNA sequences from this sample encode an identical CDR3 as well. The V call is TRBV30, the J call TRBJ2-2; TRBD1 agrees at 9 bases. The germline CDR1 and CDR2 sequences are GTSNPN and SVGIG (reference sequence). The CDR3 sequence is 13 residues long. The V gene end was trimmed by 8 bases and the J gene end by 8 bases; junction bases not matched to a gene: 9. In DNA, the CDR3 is TGTGCCCGGGGGACAGGGTTGCCTGGGGAGCTGTTTTTT. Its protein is CARGTGLPGELFF.

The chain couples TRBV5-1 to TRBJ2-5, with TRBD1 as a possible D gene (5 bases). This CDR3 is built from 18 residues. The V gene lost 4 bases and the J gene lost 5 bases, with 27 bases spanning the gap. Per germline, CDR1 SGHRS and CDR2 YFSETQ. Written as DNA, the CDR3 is TGCGCCAGCAGCCCGGGTTGGGCCCTTAGAAGGAAGGGGGAGACCCAGTACTTC. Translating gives CASSPGWALRRKGETQYF.

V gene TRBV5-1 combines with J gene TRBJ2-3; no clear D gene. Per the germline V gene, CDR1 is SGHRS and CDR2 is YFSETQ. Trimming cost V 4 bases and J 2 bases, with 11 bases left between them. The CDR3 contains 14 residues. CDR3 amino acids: CASSQTGSTDTQYF. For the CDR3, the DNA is TGCGCCAGCAGCCAGACTGGATCCACAGATACGCAGTATTTT.

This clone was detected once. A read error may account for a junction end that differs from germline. CDR3 region: CASSEIKREAVRGAVF. In nucleotides, the CDR3 is TGCGCCAGCAGTGAGATAAAGCGGGAGGCTGTCCGGGGAGCTGTTTTT. V and J are TRBV10-2 and TRBJ2-2, with 9 bases lining up with TRBD2. Germline CDR1 reads WSHSY; CDR2 reads SAAADI. This CDR3 spans 16 amino acids.

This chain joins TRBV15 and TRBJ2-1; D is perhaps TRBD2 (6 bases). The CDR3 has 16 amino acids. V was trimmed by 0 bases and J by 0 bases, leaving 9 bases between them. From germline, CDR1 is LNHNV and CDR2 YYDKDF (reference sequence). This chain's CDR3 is CATSRDLAVSYNEQFF. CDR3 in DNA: TGTGCCACCAGCAGAGATTTAGCGGTCTCCTACAATGAGCAGTTCTTC.

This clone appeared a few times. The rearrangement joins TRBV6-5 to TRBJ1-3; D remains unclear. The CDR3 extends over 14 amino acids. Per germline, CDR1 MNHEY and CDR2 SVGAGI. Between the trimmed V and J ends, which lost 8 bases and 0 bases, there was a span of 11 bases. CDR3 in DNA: TGTGCCAGCGGGGAGAAAAGCTCTGGAAACACCATATATTTT. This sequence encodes CASGEKSSGNTIYF.

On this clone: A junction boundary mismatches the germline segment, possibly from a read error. CDR3 region: CAWSLRVGGSSF. DNA for the CDR3: TGTGCCTGGAGCCTCAGGGTAGGCGGATCAAGCTTT. The chain recombines TRBV30 with TRBJ1-1; tentative D call: TRBD1 (5 bases). The CDR3 has 12 residues. Germline V CDR1 and CDR2: GTSNPN, SVGIG (reference sequence). Drawing the rest from reference TRBV30 and TRBJ1-1, the complete variable domain is SQTIHQWPATLVQPVGSPLSLECTVEGTSNPNLYWYRQAAGRGLQLLFYSVGIGQISSEVPQNLSASRPQDRQFILSSKKLLLSDSGFYLCAWSLRVGGSSFGQGTRLTVV.

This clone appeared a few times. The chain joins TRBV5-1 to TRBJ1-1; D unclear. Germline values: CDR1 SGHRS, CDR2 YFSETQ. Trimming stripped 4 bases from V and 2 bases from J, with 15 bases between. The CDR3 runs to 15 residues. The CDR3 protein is CASSQERWANTEAFF. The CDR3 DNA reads TGCGCCAGCAGCCAAGAACGTTGGGCTAACACTGAAGCTTTCTTT.

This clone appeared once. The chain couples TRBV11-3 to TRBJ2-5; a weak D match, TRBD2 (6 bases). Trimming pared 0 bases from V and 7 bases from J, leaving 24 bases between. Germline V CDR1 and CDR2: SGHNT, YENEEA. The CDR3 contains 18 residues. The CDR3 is CASSLEEGVWLTRGTQYF. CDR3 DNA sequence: TGTGCCAGCAGCTTAGAGGAGGGTGTCTGGCTGACAAGGGGGACCCAGTACTTC.